This T cell receptor beta chain was captured by sequencing in a study of Ad26.COV2.S vaccination and SARS-CoV-2 variants. Study as a whole: The study gave Ad26.COV2.S intramuscularly, once or twice 56 days apart.

Trimming left V 5 bases short and J 0 bases short, with 16 bases between. Germline V gene sequence: CDR1 LNHDA, CDR2 SQIVND (reference sequence). CDR3 size: 17 residues. The method was immunoSEQ multiplex PCR; TCRdb's version includes in-frame clones alone and lacks a portion of them. The sample carries around 500,000 clones, around 89% recorded once. Treatment reported: 19 received Ad26.COV2.S at low or high dose, single or two shots; 5 received placebo; per-sample allocation not given. Sampling was performed 63 days after the first vaccine or placebo injection. The chain joins TRBV19 to TRBJ1-4; tentatively, D is TRBD1 (6 bases). This material consisted of peripheral blood, taken in a trial of Ad26.COV2.S vaccine versus placebo. This sequence was found in a person between 18 and 60 years old who received the Ad26.COV2.S COVID-19 vaccine or a placebo. This CDR3 reads CASSVRQASSTNEKLFF. In DNA, the CDR3 is TGTGCCAGTAGTGTCCGACAGGCCTCCTCAACTAATGAAAAACTGTTTTTT.